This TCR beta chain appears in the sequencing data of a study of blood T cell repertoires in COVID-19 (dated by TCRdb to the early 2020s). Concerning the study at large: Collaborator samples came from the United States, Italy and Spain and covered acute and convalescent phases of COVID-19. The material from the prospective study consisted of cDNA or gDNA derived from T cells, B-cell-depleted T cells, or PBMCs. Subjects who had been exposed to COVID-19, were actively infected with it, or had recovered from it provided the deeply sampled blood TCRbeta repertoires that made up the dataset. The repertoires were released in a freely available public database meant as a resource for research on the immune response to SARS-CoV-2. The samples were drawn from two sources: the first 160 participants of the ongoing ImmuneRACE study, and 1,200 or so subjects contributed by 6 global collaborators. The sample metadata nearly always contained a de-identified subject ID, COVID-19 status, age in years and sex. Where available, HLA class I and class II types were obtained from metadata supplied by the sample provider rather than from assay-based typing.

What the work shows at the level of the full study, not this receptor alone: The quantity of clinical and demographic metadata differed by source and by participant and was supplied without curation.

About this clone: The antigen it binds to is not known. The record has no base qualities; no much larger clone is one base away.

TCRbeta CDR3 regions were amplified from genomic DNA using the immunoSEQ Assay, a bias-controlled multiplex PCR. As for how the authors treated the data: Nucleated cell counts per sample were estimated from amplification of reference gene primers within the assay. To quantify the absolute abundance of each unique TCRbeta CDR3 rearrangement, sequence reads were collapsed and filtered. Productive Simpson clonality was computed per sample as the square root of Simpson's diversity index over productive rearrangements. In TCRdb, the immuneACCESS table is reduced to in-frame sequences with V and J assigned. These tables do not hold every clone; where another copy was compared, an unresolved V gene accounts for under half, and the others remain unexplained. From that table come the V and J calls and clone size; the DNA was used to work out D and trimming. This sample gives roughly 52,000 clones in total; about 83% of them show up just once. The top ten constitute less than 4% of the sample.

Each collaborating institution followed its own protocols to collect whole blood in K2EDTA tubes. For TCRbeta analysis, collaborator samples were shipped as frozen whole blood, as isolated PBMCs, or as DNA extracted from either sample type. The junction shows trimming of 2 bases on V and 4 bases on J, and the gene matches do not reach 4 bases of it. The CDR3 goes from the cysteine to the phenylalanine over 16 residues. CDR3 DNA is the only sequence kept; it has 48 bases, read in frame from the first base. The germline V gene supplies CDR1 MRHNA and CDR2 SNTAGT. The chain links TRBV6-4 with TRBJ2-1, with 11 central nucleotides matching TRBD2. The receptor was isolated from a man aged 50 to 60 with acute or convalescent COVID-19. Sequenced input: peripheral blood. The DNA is TGTGCCAGCAGTGACCCGACTAGCGGGGAGTACAATGAGCAGTTCTTC. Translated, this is CASSDPTSGEYNEQFF.